The entry below describes one T cell receptor beta chain. These data come from a study of cytomegalovirus exposure and HLA in healthy donors. The length of the CDR3 is 16 residues. From germline, CDR1 is LNHNV and CDR2 YYDKDF (reference sequence). PCR primers comprised 60 Vbeta and 13 Jbeta primers. TCRdb's table, derived via immunoSEQ multiplex PCR, lists solely in-frame clones and lacks some. The sample includes about 110,000 clones, about 70% of them seen just once. The receptor's source is a man aged 45-65 years in good health and CMV-seropositive. Sequences were obtained from PBMCs. V is TRBV15 and J is TRBJ2-5, with D perhaps TRBD2 (5 bases). TRBJ2-7 explains the end of the DNA better; the J call may be wrong. This CDR3 reads CATSRDSGMVTYEQYF. The CDR3 coding sequence is TGTGCCACCAGCAGAGACTCCGGGATGGTAACCTACGAGCAGTACTTC.